Sequencing of this TCR beta chain was carried out in a study of T cells in localized non-small cell lung cancer. Worth noting for this clone: Its antigen remains unidentified.

General study findings and limits: Since sequencing was restricted to only one region of the tumor, intratumor heterogeneity remains a possibility. Appearing in adjacent lung were a median about 50 of the top 100 tumor clones. Among blood samples, higher T cell density accompanied longer overall survival. Exceeding tumor, uninvolved adjacent lung had the highest T cell clonality.

The CDR3 is 12 residues long. J lost 2 bases, V lost 6 bases, and 1 base had no gene match. Per the germline V gene, CDR1 is ENHRY and CDR2 is SYGVKD. Method: immunoSEQ multiplex PCR; TCRdb's copy keeps in-frame clones and lacks some. The repertoire consists of about 34,000 clones, with roughly 94% occurring once and the leading ten covering 0.73%. Sequencing was performed on peripheral blood, taken before any cancer treatment. The TCR sequence derives from a woman aged 35 to 69 with stage I lung adenocarcinoma. The J gene is TRBJ2-7, the V gene TRBV10-3, with 7 bases that match TRBD1. For the CDR3, the DNA is TGTGCCATCAGGGGACAGACCTACGAGCAGTACTTC. Translation: CAIRGQTYEQYF.